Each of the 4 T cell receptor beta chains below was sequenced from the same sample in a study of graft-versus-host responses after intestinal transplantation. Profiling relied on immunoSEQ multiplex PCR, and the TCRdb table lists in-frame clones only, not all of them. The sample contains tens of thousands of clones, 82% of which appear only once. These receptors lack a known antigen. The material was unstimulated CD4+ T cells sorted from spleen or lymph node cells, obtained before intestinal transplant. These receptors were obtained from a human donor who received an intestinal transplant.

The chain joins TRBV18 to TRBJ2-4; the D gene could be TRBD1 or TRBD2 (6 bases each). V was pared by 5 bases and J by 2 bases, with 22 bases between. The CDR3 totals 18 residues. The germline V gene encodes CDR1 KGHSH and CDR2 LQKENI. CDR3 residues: CASSIRGEGGLTKNIQYF. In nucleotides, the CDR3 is TGTGCCAGCTCAATCAGAGGTGAAGGGGGGCTAACCAAAAACATTCAGTACTTC.

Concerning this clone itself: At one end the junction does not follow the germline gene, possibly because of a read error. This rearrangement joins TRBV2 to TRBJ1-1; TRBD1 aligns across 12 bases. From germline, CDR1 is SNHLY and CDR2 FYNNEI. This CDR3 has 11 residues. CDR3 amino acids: CASSWDRGPIF. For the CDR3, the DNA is TGTGCCAGCAGTTGGGACAGGGGGCCGATCTTT.

The CDR3 here is CASPGANGYTF. The CDR3 DNA reads TGTGCCAGCCCGGGCGCGAATGGCTACACCTTC. This chain links TRBV7-9 with TRBJ1-2; D is undetermined. V was pared by 8 bases and J by 6 bases, with 10 bases between. The CDR3 extends over 11 amino acids. From germline, CDR1 is SEHNR and CDR2 FQNEAQ (reference sequence).

In DNA form, the CDR3 reads TGTGCCAGCAGCGTTAGGGGAGCTAATGAAAAACTGTTTTTT. Translated, it gives CASSVRGANEKLFF. J is TRBJ1-4 and V is TRBV9, with a possible D match to TRBD1 (5 bases). The length of the CDR3 is 14 residues. Germline CDR1 SGDLS, CDR2 YYNGEE. The V end lost 2 bases, the J end lost 3 bases, and 8 bases lay between the germline ends.